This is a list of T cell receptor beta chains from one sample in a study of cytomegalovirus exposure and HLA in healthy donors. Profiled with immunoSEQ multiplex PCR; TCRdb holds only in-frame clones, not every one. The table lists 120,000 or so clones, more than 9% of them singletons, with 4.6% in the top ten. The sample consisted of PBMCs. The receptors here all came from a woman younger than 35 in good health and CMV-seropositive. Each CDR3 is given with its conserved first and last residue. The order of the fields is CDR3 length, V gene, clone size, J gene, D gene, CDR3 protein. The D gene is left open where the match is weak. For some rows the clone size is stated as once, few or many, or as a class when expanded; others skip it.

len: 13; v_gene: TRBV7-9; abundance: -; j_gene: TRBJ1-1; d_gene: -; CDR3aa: CASSLYLNTEAFF
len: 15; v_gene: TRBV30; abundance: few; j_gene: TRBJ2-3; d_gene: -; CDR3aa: CAWRSVNPSTDTQYF
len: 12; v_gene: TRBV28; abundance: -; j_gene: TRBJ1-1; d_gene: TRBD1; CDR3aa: CASPGQGKVAFF
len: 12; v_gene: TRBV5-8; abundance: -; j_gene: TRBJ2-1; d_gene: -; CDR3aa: CASSTEVNEQFF
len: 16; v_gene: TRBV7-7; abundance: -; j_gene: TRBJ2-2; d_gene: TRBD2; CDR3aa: CASSEIAGGDTGELFF
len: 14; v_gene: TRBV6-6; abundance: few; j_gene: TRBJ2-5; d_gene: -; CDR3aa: CASSYAGAGETQYF
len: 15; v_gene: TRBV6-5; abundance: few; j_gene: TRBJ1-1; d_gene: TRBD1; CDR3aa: CASSSQTGANTEAFF
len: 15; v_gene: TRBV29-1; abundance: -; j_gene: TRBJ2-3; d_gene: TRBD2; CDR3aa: CSVESASGATDTQYF
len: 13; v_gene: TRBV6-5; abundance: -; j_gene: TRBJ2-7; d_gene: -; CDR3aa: CASNRDVPYEQYF
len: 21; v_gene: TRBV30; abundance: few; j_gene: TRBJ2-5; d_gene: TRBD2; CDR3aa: CAHCQDCFGGEVPRPKETQYF
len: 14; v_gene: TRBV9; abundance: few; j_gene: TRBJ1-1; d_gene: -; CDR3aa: CASSVGAGETEAFF
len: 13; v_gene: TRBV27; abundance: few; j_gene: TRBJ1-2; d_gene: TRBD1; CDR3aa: CASSGQVGYGYTF
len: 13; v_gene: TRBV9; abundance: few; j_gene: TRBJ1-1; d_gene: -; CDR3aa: CASSLRENTEAFF
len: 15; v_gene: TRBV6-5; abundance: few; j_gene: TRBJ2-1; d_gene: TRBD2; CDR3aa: CASSLKAGVGYEQFF
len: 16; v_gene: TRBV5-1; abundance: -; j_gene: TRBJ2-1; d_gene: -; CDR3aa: CASSPRPLEAQSEQFF
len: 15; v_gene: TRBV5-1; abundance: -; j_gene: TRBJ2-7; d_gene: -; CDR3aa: CASNEPTRGVNEQYF
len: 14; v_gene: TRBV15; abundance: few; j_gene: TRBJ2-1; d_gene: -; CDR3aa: CATSRDDRRDEQFF
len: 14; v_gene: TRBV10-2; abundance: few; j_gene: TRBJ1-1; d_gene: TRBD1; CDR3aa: CASSGTGSKFEAFF
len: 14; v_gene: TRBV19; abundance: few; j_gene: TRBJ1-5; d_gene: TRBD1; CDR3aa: CASSATGFGQPQHF
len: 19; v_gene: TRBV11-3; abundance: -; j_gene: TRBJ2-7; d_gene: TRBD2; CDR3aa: CASSLRPGAFRGSRYEQYF
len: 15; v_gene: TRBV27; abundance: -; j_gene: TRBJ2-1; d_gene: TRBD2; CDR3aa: CASSPGLAIYNEQFF
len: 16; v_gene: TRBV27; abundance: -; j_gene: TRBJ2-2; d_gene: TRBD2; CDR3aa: CASTPAGLADTGELFF
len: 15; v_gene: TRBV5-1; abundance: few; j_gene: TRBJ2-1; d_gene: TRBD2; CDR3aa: CASSFATSVYNEQFF
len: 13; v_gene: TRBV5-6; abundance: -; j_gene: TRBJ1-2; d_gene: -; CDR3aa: CASNFRGGEGYTF
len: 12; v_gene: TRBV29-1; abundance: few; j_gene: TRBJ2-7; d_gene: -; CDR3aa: CSVSTGSYEQYF
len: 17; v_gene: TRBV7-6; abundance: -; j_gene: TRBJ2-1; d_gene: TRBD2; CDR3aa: CASSRFRLAGSPDEQFF
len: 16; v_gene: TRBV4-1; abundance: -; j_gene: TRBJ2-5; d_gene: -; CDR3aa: CASSQEVTDLFWTQYF
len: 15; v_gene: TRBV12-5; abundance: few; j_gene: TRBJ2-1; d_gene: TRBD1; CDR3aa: CASGPGQGLRNEQFF
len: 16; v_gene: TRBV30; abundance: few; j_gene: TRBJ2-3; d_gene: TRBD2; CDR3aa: CAWTSGSGRAIDTQYF
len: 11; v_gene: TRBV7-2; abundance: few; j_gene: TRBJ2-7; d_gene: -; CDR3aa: CASSSFYEQYF
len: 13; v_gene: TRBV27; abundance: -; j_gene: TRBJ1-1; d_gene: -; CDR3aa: CASSFEVNTEAFF
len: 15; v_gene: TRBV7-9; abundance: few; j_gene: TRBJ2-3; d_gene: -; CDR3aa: CASSPGSKTTDTQYF
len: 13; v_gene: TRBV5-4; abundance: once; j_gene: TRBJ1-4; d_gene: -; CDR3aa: CASSLAGNEKLFF